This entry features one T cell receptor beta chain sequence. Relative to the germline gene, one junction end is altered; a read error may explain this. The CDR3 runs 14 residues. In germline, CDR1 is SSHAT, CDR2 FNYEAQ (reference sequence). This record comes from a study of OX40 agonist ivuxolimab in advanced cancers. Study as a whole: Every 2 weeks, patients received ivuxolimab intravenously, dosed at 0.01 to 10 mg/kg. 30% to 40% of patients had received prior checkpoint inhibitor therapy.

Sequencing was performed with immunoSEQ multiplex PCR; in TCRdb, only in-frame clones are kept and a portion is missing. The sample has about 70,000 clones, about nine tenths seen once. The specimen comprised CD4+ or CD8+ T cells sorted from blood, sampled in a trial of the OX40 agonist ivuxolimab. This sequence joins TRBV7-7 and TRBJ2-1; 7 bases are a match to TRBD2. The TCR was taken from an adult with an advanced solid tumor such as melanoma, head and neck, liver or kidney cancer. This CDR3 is CASSPRLSGVEQFF. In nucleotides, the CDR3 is TGTGCTAGCAGCCCCCGCCTGAGCGGGGTTGAGCAGTTCTTC.